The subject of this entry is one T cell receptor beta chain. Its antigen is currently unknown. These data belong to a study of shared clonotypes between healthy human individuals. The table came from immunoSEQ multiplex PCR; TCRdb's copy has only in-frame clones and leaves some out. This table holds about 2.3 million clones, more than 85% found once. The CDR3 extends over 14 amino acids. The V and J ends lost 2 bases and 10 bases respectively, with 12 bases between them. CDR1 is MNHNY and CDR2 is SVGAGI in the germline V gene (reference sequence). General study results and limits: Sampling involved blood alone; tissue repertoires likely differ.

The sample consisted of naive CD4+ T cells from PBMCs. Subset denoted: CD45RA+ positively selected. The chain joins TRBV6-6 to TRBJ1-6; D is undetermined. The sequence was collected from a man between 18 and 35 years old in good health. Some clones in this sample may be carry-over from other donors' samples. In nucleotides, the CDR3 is TGTGCCAGCAGTTACGCTACAGTTAGGTCACCCCTCCACTTT. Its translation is CASSYATVRSPLHF.